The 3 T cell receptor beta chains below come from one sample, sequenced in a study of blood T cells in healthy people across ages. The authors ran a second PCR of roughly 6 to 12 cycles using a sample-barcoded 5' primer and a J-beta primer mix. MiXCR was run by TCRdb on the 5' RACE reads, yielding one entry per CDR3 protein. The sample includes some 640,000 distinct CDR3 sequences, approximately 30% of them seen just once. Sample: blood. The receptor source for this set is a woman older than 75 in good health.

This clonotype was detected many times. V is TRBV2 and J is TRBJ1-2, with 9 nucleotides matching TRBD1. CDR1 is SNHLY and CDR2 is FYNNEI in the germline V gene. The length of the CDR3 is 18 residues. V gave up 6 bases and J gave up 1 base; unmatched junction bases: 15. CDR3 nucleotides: TGTGCCAGCAGCTTCATTCAACAGGGGGCGCGGGGTAACTATGGCTACACCTTC. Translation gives CASSFIQQGARGNYGYTF.

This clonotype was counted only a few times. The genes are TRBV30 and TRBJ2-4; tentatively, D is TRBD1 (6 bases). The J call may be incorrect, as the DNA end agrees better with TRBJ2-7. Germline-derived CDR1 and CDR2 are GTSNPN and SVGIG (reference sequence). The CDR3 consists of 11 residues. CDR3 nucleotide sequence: TGTGCCTGGAGGGACAGCTACGAGCAGTACTTC. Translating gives CAWRDSYEQYF.

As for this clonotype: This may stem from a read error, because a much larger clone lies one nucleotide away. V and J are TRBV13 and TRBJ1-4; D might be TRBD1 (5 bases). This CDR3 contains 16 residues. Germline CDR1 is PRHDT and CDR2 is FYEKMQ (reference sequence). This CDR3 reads CASSIRGRPTNEELFF. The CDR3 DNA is TGTGCCAGCAGCATACGGGGACGACCAACTAATGAAGAACTGTTTTTT. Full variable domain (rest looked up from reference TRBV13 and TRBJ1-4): AAGVIQSPRHLIKEKRETATLKCYPIPRHDTVYWYQQGPGQDPQFLISFYEKMQSDKGSIPDRFSAQQFSDYHSELNMSSLELGDSALYFCASSIRGRPTNEELFFGSGTQLSVL.